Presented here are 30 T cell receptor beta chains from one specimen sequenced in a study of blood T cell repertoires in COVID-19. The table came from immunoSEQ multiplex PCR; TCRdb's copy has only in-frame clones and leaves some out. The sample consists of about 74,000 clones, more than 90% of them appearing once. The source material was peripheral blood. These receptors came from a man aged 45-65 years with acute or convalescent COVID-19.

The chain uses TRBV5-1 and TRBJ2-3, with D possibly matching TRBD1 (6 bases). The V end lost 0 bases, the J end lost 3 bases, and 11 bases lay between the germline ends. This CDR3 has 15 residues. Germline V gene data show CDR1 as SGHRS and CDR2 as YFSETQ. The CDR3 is CASSLAGQSTDTQYF. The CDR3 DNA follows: TGCGCCAGCAGCTTGGCCGGACAGAGTACAGATACGCAGTATTTT. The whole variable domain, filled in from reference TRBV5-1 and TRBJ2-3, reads KAGVTQTPRYLIKTRGQQVTLSCSPISGHRSVSWYQQTPGQGLQFLFEYFSETQRNKGNFPGRFSGRQFSNSRSEMNVSTLELGDSALYLCASSLAGQSTDTQYFGPGTRLTVL.

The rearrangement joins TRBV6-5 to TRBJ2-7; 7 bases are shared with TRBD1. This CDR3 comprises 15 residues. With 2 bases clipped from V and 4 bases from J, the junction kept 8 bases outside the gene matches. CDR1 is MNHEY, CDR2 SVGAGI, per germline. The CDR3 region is CASSYGSRGIYEQYF. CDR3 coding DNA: TGTGCCAGCAGTTACGGGTCCAGGGGGATATACGAGCAGTACTTC.

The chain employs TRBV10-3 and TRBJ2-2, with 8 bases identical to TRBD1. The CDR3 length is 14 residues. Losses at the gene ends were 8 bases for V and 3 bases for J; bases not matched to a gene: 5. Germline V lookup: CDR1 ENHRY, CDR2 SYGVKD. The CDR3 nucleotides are TGTGCCATCTCCGGACAGGGAGACACCGGGGAGCTGTTTTTT. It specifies CAISGQGDTGELFF.

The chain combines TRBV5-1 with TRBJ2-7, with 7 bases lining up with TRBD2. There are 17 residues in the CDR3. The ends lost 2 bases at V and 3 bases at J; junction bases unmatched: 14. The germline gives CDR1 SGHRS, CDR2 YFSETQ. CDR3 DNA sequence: TGCGCCAGCAGCTTACAATTGGGAGGGGCGGCGGGCTACGAGCAGTACTTC. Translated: CASSLQLGGAAGYEQYF.

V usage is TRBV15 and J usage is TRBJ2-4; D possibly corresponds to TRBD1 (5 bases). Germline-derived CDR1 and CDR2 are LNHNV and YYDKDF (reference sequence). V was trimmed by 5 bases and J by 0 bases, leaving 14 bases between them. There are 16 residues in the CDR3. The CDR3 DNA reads TGTGCCACCAGCGGGGCAGGGAACCTAGCCAAAAACATTCAGTACTTC. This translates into CATSGAGNLAKNIQYF.

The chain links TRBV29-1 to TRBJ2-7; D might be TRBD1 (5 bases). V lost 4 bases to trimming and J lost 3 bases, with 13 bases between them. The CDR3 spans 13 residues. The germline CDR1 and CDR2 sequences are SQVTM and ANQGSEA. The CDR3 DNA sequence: TGCAGCGTTGTTACAGGCCTTAACTACGAGCAGTACTTC. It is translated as CSVVTGLNYEQYF.

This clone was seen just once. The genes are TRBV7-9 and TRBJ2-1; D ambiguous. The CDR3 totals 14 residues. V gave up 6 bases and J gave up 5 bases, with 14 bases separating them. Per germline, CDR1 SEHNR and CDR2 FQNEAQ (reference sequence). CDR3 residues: CASRSVSGDNEQFF. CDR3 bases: TGTGCCAGCAGGAGTGTTTCGGGTGACAATGAGCAGTTCTTC.

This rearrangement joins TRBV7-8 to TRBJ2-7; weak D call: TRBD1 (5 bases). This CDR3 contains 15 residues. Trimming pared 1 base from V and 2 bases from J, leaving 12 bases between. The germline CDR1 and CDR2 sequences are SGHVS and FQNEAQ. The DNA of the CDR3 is TGTGCCAGCAGCTTAGGTGGGGCAATTGCCTACGAGCAGTACGTC. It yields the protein CASSLGGAIAYEQYV.

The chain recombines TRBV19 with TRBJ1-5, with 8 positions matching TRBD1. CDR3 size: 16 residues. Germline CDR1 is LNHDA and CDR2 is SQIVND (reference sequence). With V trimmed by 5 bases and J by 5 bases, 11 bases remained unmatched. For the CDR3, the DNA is TGTGCCAGTAGTCCAGAGACAGGGGCTGCGTATCAGCCCCAGCATTTT. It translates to CASSPETGAAYQPQHF.

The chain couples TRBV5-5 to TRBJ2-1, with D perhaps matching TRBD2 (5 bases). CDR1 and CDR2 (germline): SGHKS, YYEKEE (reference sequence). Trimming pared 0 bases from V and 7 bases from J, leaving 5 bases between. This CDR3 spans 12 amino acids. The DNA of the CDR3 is TGTGCCAGCAGCTTGGGAGGGAATGAGCAGTTCTTC. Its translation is CASSLGGNEQFF. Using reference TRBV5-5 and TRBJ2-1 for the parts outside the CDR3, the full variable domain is DAGVTQSPTHLIKTRGQQVTLRCSPISGHKSVSWYQQVLGQGPQFIFQYYEKEERGRGNFPDRFSARQFPNYSSELNVNALLLGDSALYLCASSLGGNEQFFGPGTRLTVL.

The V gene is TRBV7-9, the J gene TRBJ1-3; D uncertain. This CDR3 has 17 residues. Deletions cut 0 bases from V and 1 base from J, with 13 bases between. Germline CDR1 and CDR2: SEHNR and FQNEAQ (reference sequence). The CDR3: CASSLAGDTLSGNTIYF. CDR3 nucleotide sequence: TGTGCCAGCAGCTTAGCCGGCGACACTCTGTCTGGAAACACCATATATTTT.

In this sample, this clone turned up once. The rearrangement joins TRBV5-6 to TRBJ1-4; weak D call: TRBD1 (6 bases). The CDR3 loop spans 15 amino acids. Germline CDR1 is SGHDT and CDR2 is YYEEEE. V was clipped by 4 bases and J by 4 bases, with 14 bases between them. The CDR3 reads CASSKTYRVNEKLFF. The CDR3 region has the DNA TGTGCCAGCAGCAAAACCTACAGGGTTAATGAAAAACTGTTTTTT.

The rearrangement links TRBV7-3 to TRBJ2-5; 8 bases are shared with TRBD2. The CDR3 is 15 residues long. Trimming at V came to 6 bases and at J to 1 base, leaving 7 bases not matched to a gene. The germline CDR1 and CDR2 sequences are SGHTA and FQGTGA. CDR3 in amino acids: CASSKTSGAQETQYF. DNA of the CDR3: TGTGCCAGCAGTAAAACTAGCGGTGCCCAAGAGACCCAGTACTTC.

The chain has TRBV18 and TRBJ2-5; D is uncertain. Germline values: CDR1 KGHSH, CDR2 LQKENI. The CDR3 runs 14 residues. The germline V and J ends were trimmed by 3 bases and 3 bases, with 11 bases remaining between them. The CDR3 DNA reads TGTGCCAGCTCACCCTCCCTCCAGGAAGAGACCCAGTACTTC. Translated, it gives CASSPSLQEETQYF. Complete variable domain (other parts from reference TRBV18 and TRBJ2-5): NAGVMQNPRHLVRRRGQEARLRCSPMKGHSHVYWYRQLPEEGLKFMVYLQKENIIDESGMPKERFSAEFPKEGPSILRIQQVVRGDSAAYFCASSPSLQEETQYFGPGTRLLVL.

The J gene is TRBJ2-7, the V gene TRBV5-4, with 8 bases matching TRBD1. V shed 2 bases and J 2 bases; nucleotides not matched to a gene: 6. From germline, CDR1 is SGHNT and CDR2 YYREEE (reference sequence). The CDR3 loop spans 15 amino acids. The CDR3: CASSLGTGKTYEQYF. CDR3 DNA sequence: TGTGCCAGCAGCTTAGGGACAGGAAAAACCTACGAGCAGTACTTC.

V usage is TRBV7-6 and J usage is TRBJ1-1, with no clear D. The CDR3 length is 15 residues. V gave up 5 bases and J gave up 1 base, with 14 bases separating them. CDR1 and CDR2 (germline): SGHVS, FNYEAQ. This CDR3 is CASSAYSDRNTEAFF. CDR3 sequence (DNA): TGTGCCAGCAGCGCATACAGTGATCGGAACACTGAAGCTTTCTTT. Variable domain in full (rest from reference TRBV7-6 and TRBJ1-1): GAGVSQSPRYKVTKRGQDVALRCDPISGHVSLYWYRQALGQGPEFLTYFNYEAQQDKSGLPNDRFSAERPEGSISTLTIQRTEQRDSAMYRCASSAYSDRNTEAFFGQGTRLTVV.

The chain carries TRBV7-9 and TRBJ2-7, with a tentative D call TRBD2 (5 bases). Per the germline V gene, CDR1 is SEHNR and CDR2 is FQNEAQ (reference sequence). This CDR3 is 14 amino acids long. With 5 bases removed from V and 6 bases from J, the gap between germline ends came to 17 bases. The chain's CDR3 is CASSRSGWAAEQYV. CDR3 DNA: TGTGCCAGCAGCCGAAGCGGTTGGGCGGCCGAGCAGTACGTC.

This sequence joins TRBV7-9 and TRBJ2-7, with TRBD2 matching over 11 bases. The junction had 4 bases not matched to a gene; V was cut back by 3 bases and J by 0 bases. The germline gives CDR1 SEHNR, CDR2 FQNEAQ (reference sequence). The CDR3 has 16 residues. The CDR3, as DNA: TGTGCCAGCAGCTTGCTCGGGACTAGCGGCTCCTACGAGCAGTACTTC. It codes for CASSLLGTSGSYEQYF.

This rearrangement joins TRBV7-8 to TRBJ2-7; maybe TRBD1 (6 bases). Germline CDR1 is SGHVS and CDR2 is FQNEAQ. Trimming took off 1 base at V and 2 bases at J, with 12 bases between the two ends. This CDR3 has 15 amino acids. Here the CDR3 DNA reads TGTGCCAGCAGCTTAGGGGGACACCAAACCTACGAGCAGTACTTC. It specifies CASSLGGHQTYEQYF.

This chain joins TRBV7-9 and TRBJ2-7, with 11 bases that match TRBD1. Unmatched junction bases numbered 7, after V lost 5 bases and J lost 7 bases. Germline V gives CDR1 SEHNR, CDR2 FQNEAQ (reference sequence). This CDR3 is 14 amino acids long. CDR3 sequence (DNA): TGTGCCAGCAGCCGGACAGGGGGCGAATGGGAGCAGTACTTC. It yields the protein CASSRTGGEWEQYF.

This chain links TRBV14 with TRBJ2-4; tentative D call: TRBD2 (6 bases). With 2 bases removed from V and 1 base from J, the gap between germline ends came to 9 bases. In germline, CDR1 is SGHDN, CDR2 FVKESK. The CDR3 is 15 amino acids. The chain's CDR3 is CASSQTGVAKNIQYF. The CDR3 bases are TGTGCCAGCAGCCAAACGGGGGTGGCCAAAAACATTCAGTACTTC.

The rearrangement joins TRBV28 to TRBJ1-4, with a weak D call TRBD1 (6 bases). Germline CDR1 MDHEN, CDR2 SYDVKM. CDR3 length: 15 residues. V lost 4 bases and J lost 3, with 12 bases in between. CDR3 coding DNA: TGTGCCAGCAGTTCCGGGGGGGCGGCTAATGAAAAACTGTTTTTT. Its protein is CASSSGGAANEKLFF. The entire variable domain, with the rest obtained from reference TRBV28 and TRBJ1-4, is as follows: DVKVTQSSRYLVKRTGEKVFLECVQDMDHENMFWYRQDPGLGLRLIYFSYDVKMKEKGDIPEGYSVSREKKERFSLILESASTNQTSMYLCASSSGGAANEKLFFGSGTQLSVL.

This CDR3 reads CAWSGGNNQPQHF. The CDR3 DNA reads as TGTGCCTGGAGCGGAGGGAACAATCAGCCCCAGCATTTT. J is TRBJ1-5 and V is TRBV30; D is undetermined. This CDR3 contains 13 residues. In germline, CDR1 is GTSNPN, CDR2 SVGIG (reference sequence). The V end lost 3 bases, the J end lost 3 bases, and 9 bases lay between the germline ends.

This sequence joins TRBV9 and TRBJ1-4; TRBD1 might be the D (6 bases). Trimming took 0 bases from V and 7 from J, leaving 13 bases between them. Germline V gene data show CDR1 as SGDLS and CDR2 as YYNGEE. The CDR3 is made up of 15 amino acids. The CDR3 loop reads CASSVGGQTSEKLFF. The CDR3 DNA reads TGTGCCAGCAGCGTAGGTGGACAGACCAGTGAAAAACTGTTTTTT.

The CDR3 coding sequence is TGTGCCAGTAGTATCCTAGTAGAGACCCAGTACTTC. This encodes CASSILVETQYF. The chain has TRBV19 and TRBJ2-5; D uncertain. Trimming cost V 3 bases and J 4 bases, with 6 bases left between them. The CDR3 loop spans 12 amino acids. Germline V lookup: CDR1 LNHDA, CDR2 SQIVND (reference sequence).

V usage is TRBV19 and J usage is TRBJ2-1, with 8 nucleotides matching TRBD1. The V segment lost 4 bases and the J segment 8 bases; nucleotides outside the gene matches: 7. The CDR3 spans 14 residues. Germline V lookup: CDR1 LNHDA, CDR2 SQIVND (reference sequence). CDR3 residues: CASSRQGLVYEQFF. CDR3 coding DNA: TGTGCCAGTAGTAGACAGGGGTTGGTCTATGAGCAGTTCTTC.

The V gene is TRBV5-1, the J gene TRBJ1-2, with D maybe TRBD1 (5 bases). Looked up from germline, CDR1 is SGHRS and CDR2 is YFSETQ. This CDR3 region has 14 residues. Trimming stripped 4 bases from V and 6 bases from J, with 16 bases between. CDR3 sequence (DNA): TGCGCCAGCAGCACCGTGGGGATAGGGGATGGCTACACCTTC. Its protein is CASSTVGIGDGYTF.

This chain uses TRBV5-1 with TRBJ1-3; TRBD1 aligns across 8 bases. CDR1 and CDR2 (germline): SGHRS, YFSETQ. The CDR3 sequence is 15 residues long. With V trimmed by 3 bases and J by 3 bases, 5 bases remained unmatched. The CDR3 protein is CASSYQGASGNTIYF. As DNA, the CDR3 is TGCGCCAGCAGCTACCAGGGGGCTAGTGGAAACACCATATATTTT. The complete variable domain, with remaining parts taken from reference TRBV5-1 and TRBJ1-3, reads KAGVTQTPRYLIKTRGQQVTLSCSPISGHRSVSWYQQTPGQGLQFLFEYFSETQRNKGNFPGRFSGRQFSNSRSEMNVSTLELGDSALYLCASSYQGASGNTIYFGEGSWLTVV.

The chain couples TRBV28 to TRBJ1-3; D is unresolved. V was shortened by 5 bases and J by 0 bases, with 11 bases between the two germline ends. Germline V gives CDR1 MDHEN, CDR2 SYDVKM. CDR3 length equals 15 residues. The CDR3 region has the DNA TGTGCCAGCAGTGGAGACGGATTCTCTGGAAACACCATATATTTT. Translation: CASSGDGFSGNTIYF.

The CDR3 DNA reads as TGTGCCAGCAGCTTAACGGAGGACAGCACAGATACGCAGTATTTT. Translating gives CASSLTEDSTDTQYF. This chain links TRBV7-9 with TRBJ2-3; TRBD2 might be the D (5 bases). The V and J ends lost 2 bases and 0 bases respectively, with 9 bases between them. CDR3 length: 15 residues. Germline CDR1 is SEHNR and CDR2 is FQNEAQ (reference sequence).